The next 10 T cell receptor beta chains were all read from a single sample in a study of T cell clones after liver transplantation. Clones were sequenced by immunoSEQ multiplex PCR, and TCRdb holds only the in-frame ones, with some missing. The sample yields tens of thousands of clones, around 80% seen once. This specimen consisted of CD4+ T cells from blood, obtained 12 months after liver transplant. These TCRs come from a human patient who received a liver transplant. The graft donor may be the source of some T cells.

The chain uses TRBV6-1 and TRBJ2-7; the D is unclear. In germline, CDR1 is MNHNS, CDR2 SASEGT. The germline V and J ends were trimmed by 7 bases and 3 bases, with 16 bases remaining between them. This CDR3 contains 14 residues. For the CDR3, the DNA is TGTGCCAGCAAGAACTCTCTGGAGTTCTACGAGCAGTACTTC. It encodes CASKNSLEFYEQYF.

V is TRBV7-2 and J is TRBJ2-1; D gene ambiguous. The CDR3 covers 15 residues. Germline CDR1 and CDR2: SGHTA and FQGNSA. The germline V and J ends were trimmed by 3 bases and 9 bases, with 18 bases remaining between them. The DNA of the CDR3 is TGTGCCAGCAGCTTCGGACGCACTGGGTTGGGTGAGCAGTTCTTC. It specifies CASSFGRTGLGEQFF.

Turning to this clone: Other DNA variants within this sample encode the same CDR3. The V call is TRBV18, the J call TRBJ1-5; possibly TRBD1 for D (6 bases). The CDR3 has 14 amino acids. Germline CDR1 reads KGHSH; CDR2 reads LQKENI. V was cut by 3 bases and J by 4 bases, with 10 bases left in between. The CDR3 loop is CASSPGGGNQPQHF. CDR3 coding DNA: TGTGCCAGCTCACCTGGAGGGGGTAATCAGCCCCAGCATTTT.

The table lists this clone with many counts. The rearrangement links TRBV14 to TRBJ2-7, with 9 bases lining up with TRBD1. CDR3 length: 18 amino acids. Germline assignment: CDR1 SGHDN and CDR2 FVKESK. J lost 7 bases, V lost 3 bases, and 19 bases had no gene match. CDR3 nucleotide sequence: TGTGCCAGCAGCCACCCCGGGACAGGGTCTCCAGGGGCTACGGAGCAGTACTTC. Translated, it gives CASSHPGTGSPGATEQYF. The full variable domain, completed using reference TRBV14 and TRBJ2-7, is EAGVTQFPSHSVIEKGQTVTLRCDPISGHDNLYWYRRVMGKEIKFLLHFVKESKQDESGMPNNRFLAERTGGTYSTLKVQPAELEDSGVYFCASSHPGTGSPGATEQYFGPGTRLTVT.

The J gene is TRBJ2-1, the V gene TRBV2; no clear D gene. V shed 7 bases and J shed 8 bases, with 12 bases lying between them. This CDR3 is 12 amino acids long. The V gene's germline CDR1 is SNHLY and CDR2 FYNNEI. The CDR3 region has the DNA TGTGCCAGCATGGGTAGTCGGGATGAGCAGTTCTTC. Its protein is CASMGSRDEQFF.

The chain joins TRBV2 to TRBJ1-3; D unresolved. CDR3 length equals 13 residues. Trimming pared 6 bases from V and 5 bases from J, leaving 11 bases between. The germline CDR1 and CDR2 sequences are SNHLY and FYNNEI. In nucleotides, the CDR3 is TGTGCCAGCAGCATTACAGATAGAAACACCATATATTTT. Amino acid sequence: CASSITDRNTIYF.

There are a few counts of this clone. The chain uses TRBV27 and TRBJ2-3, with D unresolved. Trimming shortened V by 5 bases and J by 0 bases, and 6 bases separated the two germline ends. The CDR3 contains 13 residues. Per germline, CDR1 MNHEY and CDR2 SMNVEV (reference sequence). The CDR3, as DNA: TGTGCCAGCAGTGGGAAAAGCACAGATACGCAGTATTTT. It yields the protein CASSGKSTDTQYF.

This clone was seen only once. The genes are TRBV5-1 and TRBJ2-3; a possible D gene is TRBD2 (6 bases). Germline V CDR1 and CDR2: SGHRS, YFSETQ. CDR3 length equals 15 residues. V was clipped by 4 bases and J by 1 base, with 13 bases between them. The CDR3 spells CASSPRWGGTDTQYF. The CDR3 DNA reads as TGCGCCAGCAGCCCCAGGTGGGGGGGCACAGATACGCAGTATTTT.

The gene calls are TRBV19 and TRBJ2-7, with a tentative D call TRBD1 (7 bases). V lost 7 bases, J lost 2 bases, and 24 bases lay in between. The CDR3 extends over 17 amino acids. CDR1 and CDR2 from the germline V gene are LNHDA and SQIVND (reference sequence). The CDR3 sequence is CASNPTGTEGGTYEQYF. CDR3 DNA: TGTGCCAGTAACCCTACTGGGACAGAAGGAGGGACCTACGAGCAGTACTTC.

This chain joins TRBV11-3 and TRBJ2-7; TRBD2 matches at 11 bases. CDR3 length equals 14 residues. From germline, CDR1 is SGHNT and CDR2 YENEEA. V shed 4 bases and J 6 bases; nucleotides not matched to a gene: 5. CDR3 nucleotide sequence: TGTGCCAGCAGCTCTCTAGCGGGAGGCGGCGAGCAGTACTTC. Protein product: CASSSLAGGGEQYF.